The present T cell receptor (beta chain) was sequenced within a study of OX40 agonist ivuxolimab in advanced cancers. CDR1 and CDR2 from the germline V gene are ENHRY and SYGVKD. The CDR3 totals 16 residues. V dropped 3 bases and J dropped 4; count of bases not matched to a gene: 5. Assay: immunoSEQ multiplex PCR; the TCRdb copy retains only in-frame clones and omits some. The repertoire holds about 41,000 clones, with approximately 80% as singletons. The chain couples TRBV10-3 to TRBJ1-5, with 11 bases identical to TRBD1. The material was CD4+ or CD8+ T cells sorted from blood, obtained in a trial of the OX40 agonist ivuxolimab. The TCR originated in an adult with an advanced solid tumor such as melanoma, head and neck, liver or kidney cancer. The CDR3 DNA reads TGTGCCATCAGTGAATTCCGGGACAGGGGGAATCAGCCCCAGCATTTT. It specifies CAISEFRDRGNQPQHF.